This T cell receptor beta chain is drawn from a study of shared clonotypes between healthy human individuals. Overall study context: CD4 naive and CD4 memory each took three plates per donor, while CD8 naive took two and CD8 memory one. The study's findings and limits: The naive CD4 repertoires of several donors were compared, and around 4.9% of clonotypes were shared. Estimated clonotype richness was generally higher in naive than memory subsets.

There were no recent acute infections or vaccinations among the donors, who were healthy HIV-negative adults. Repertoires were generated with immunoSEQ multiplex PCR, while TCRdb's copy carries only in-frame clones and drops some. The profile shows 1,400,000 or so clones, approximately 98.5% of them singletons. In its sample, this clone was seen a few times. Its matching antigen is unknown. CDR1 is MNHNS, CDR2 SASEGT, per germline. Trimming removed 6 bases from V and 7 bases from J, with 16 bases in between. The CDR3 length is 14 residues. This chain connects TRBV6-1 to TRBJ1-5, with a weak D call TRBD1 (5 bases). The sample comprised naive CD4+ T cells sorted from blood. The sample's subset: CD45RA+ positively selected. The source of this sequence is a man aged 25-40 years in good health. The CDR3 nucleotides read TGTGCCAGCAGCCCGGGACTCGCTGGGCAGCCCCAGCATTTT. Amino acids: CASSPGLAGQPQHF.